Listed below are T cell receptor beta chains from one sample, sequenced in a study of blood T cell repertoires in COVID-19. Method: immunoSEQ multiplex PCR; TCRdb's copy keeps in-frame clones and lacks some. The repertoire consists of 270,000 or so clones, with roughly 87% occurring once and the leading ten covering roughly 4.5%. The sample comprised peripheral blood. The receptors derive from a woman aged 40 to 55 who had recovered from COVID-19. The CDR3 runs from the conserved cysteine through the conserved F or W. Fields, in order: clone size, J gene, V gene, D gene, CDR3 protein, CDR3 DNA. A D gene is named only where the DNA matches it firmly. Only part of the rows carry a size: once, few, many, or a class if the clone is expanded.

clone size: -
J gene: TRBJ2-1
V gene: TRBV7-3
D gene: -
CDR3 protein: CASSLGIASGLSGNEQFF
CDR3 DNA: TGTGCCAGCAGCTTAGGGATCGCCTCTGGTCTGAGCGGTAATGAGCAGTTCTTC

clone size: -
J gene: TRBJ2-7
V gene: TRBV24-1
D gene: TRBD1
CDR3 protein: CATSETTGGQFEQYF
CDR3 DNA: TGTGCCACCAGTGAGACCACAGGGGGCCAATTCGAGCAGTACTTC

clone size: -
J gene: TRBJ1-5
V gene: TRBV7-9
D gene: -
CDR3 protein: CASSEQGDQPQHF
CDR3 DNA: TGTGCCAGCAGCGAACAGGGTGATCAGCCCCAGCATTTT

clone size: once
J gene: TRBJ1-3
V gene: TRBV4-1
D gene: -
CDR3 protein: CASSQGGTFSGNTIYF
CDR3 DNA: TGCGCCAGCAGCCAAGGGGGGACATTCTCTGGAAACACCATATATTTT

clone size: -
J gene: TRBJ1-4
V gene: TRBV7-9
D gene: -
CDR3 protein: CASSPQNRENEKLFF
CDR3 DNA: TGTGCCAGCAGCCCCCAGAACAGAGAGAATGAAAAACTGTTTTTT

clone size: -
J gene: TRBJ2-3
V gene: TRBV19
D gene: -
CDR3 protein: CASRKGRGYTDTQYF
CDR3 DNA: TGTGCCAGTAGAAAAGGACGGGGATACACAGATACGCAGTATTTT

clone size: -
J gene: TRBJ1-1
V gene: TRBV6-5
D gene: -
CDR3 protein: CASISQGNTEAFF
CDR3 DNA: TGTGCCAGCATCTCACAGGGAAACACTGAAGCTTTCTTT

clone size: -
J gene: TRBJ1-2
V gene: TRBV18
D gene: -
CDR3 protein: CASSPGHPDDYGYTF
CDR3 DNA: TGTGCCAGCTCACCCGGACACCCGGACGACTATGGCTACACCTTC

clone size: -
J gene: TRBJ2-3
V gene: TRBV7-9
D gene: TRBD1
CDR3 protein: CASSGQGATDTQYF
CDR3 DNA: TGTGCCAGCAGCGGGCAGGGGGCTACAGATACGCAGTATTTT

clone size: once
J gene: TRBJ2-1
V gene: TRBV11-3
D gene: TRBD2
CDR3 protein: CASSLDLAGVSEQFF
CDR3 DNA: TGTGCCAGCAGCTTAGATTTAGCGGGAGTAAGTGAGCAGTTCTTC

clone size: -
J gene: TRBJ2-5
V gene: TRBV5-1
D gene: TRBD1
CDR3 protein: CASSPLPGQGKETQYF
CDR3 DNA: TGCGCCAGCAGCCCATTACCGGGACAGGGAAAGGAGACCCAGTACTTC

clone size: -
J gene: TRBJ2-1
V gene: TRBV7-2
D gene: TRBD2
CDR3 protein: CASNLLAGGYEQFF
CDR3 DNA: TGTGCCAGCAACCTACTAGCGGGGGGATATGAGCAGTTCTTC

clone size: -
J gene: TRBJ1-2
V gene: TRBV6-6
D gene: -
CDR3 protein: CASSYGAGNYGYTF
CDR3 DNA: TGTGCCAGCAGTTACGGGGCAGGGAACTATGGCTACACCTTC

clone size: once
J gene: TRBJ2-7
V gene: TRBV10-1
D gene: TRBD1
CDR3 protein: CASSDWTGGPVDEQYF
CDR3 DNA: TGCGCCAGCAGTGACTGGACAGGGGGCCCCGTAGACGAGCAGTACTTC

clone size: once
J gene: TRBJ1-3
V gene: TRBV28
D gene: -
CDR3 protein: CASSPPGDHSGNTIYF
CDR3 DNA: TGTGCCAGCAGTCCTCCAGGGGACCACTCTGGAAACACCATATATTTT

clone size: -
J gene: TRBJ2-1
V gene: TRBV10-3
D gene: TRBD2
CDR3 protein: CAISEDMRGTSGRASPFNEQFF
CDR3 DNA: TGTGCCATCAGTGAAGATATGCGAGGGACTAGCGGGAGGGCGAGTCCCTTCAATGAGCAGTTCTTC

clone size: once
J gene: TRBJ1-1
V gene: TRBV5-1
D gene: TRBD1
CDR3 protein: CASSLQGGTGWAEAFF
CDR3 DNA: TGCGCCAGCAGCCTCCAAGGAGGGACAGGGTGGGCTGAAGCTTTCTTT

clone size: -
J gene: TRBJ2-3
V gene: TRBV9
D gene: -
CDR3 protein: CASSVGQDTQYF
CDR3 DNA: TGTGCCAGCAGCGTAGGTCAAGATACGCAGTATTTT

clone size: -
J gene: TRBJ2-5
V gene: TRBV28
D gene: TRBD1
CDR3 protein: CASSLGQGAGETQYF
CDR3 DNA: TGTGCCAGCAGTTTGGGACAGGGGGCAGGGGAGACCCAGTACTTC

clone size: -
J gene: TRBJ2-2
V gene: TRBV10-1
D gene: -
CDR3 protein: CASGGSGLTGELFF
CDR3 DNA: TGCGCCAGCGGAGGTTCTGGACTCACCGGGGAGCTGTTTTTT

clone size: -
J gene: TRBJ1-2
V gene: TRBV7-9
D gene: -
CDR3 protein: CASSFGLNYGYTF
CDR3 DNA: TGTGCCAGCAGCTTCGGACTGAACTATGGCTACACCTTC

clone size: -
J gene: TRBJ1-3
V gene: TRBV4-1
D gene: -
CDR3 protein: CASSHQQTASRNTIYF
CDR3 DNA: TGCGCCAGCAGCCACCAGCAGACAGCGTCCAGAAACACCATATATTTT

clone size: -
J gene: TRBJ2-1
V gene: TRBV3-1/TRBV3-2
D gene: TRBD2
CDR3 protein: CASTQSGVRNEQFF
CDR3 DNA: TGTGCCAGCACTCAAAGCGGGGTCCGCAATGAGCAGTTCTTC

clone size: -
J gene: TRBJ2-3
V gene: TRBV21-1
D gene: -
CDR3 protein: CASSTRTTSGRDTQYF
CDR3 DNA: TGTGCCAGCAGCACCAGGACGACTAGCGGGAGGGATACGCAGTATTTT

clone size: -
J gene: TRBJ1-5
V gene: TRBV2
D gene: -
CDR3 protein: CASSDQGNQPQHF
CDR3 DNA: TGTGCCAGCAGTGATCAGGGTAATCAGCCCCAGCATTTT

clone size: -
J gene: TRBJ1-1
V gene: TRBV19
D gene: TRBD1
CDR3 protein: CASSPRQGPNTEAFF
CDR3 DNA: TGTGCCAGTAGTCCTCGACAGGGTCCGAACACTGAAGCTTTCTTT

clone size: -
J gene: TRBJ1-6
V gene: TRBV6-1
D gene: -
CDR3 protein: CASSDWTRGDNSPLHF
CDR3 DNA: TGTGCCAGCAGTGACTGGACTAGAGGGGATAATTCACCCCTCCACTTT